Included here is one T cell receptor (beta chain) sequence, with context. In the original analysis: Nucleated cell number was recorded as an estimate derived from reference gene primer amplification. Profiled with immunoSEQ multiplex PCR; TCRdb holds only in-frame clones, not every one. D and trimming come from the DNA, and the V and J calls and clone size come from that table. This sample has over 150,000 clones, with roughly four fifths found just once. These data are taken from a study of blood T cell repertoires in COVID-19. Study at large: Samples of COVID-19 (acute and convalescent) were obtained from the United States, Italy and Spain. The analysed material was cDNA or gDNA that came from T cells, B-cell-depleted T cells, or PBMCs.

There are 14 residues in the CDR3. The V gene lost 2 bases and the J gene lost 0 bases, with 4 bases spanning the gap. Germline assignment: CDR1 LNHDA and CDR2 SQIVND (reference sequence). The source is a woman aged 80 or older with acute or convalescent COVID-19. V usage is TRBV19 and J usage is TRBJ1-4; D gene ambiguous. Source material: peripheral blood. The chain's CDR3 is CASSIWPTNEKLFF. In DNA form, the CDR3 reads TGTGCCAGTAGTATATGGCCAACTAATGAAAAACTGTTTTTT. The variable domain in full, with the rest retrieved from reference TRBV19 and TRBJ1-4, is DGGITQSPKYLFRKEGQNVTLSCEQNLNHDAMYWYRQDPGQGLRLIYYSQIVNDFQKGDIAEGYSVSREKKESFPLTVTSAQKNPTAFYLCASSIWPTNEKLFFGSGTQLSVL.